This T cell receptor (beta chain) stems from a study of PD-1 blockade in classical Hodgkin lymphoma. Overall study results and limits: Newly diagnosed patients reportedly trailed healthy donors in baseline TCR diversity.

V was clipped by 0 bases and J by 5 bases, with 11 bases between them. This CDR3 has 14 residues. Germline V gives CDR1 SGDLS, CDR2 YYNGEE. A word on this clone: Its target is unknown.

Following autologous stem cell transplantation, relapse occurred in every patient, and exposure to brentuximab vedotin varied. Produced via immunoSEQ multiplex PCR; TCRdb's table is partial and in-frame only. The sample shows roughly 30,000 clones, around four fifths of them seen only once. The source was peripheral blood mononuclear cells (PBMCs), collected before the second cycle of nivolumab. This receptor was taken from a human donor with classical Hodgkin lymphoma. The chain has TRBV9 and TRBJ1-1; maybe TRBD1 (5 bases). CDR3 sequence (DNA): TGTGCCAGCAGCGTAGCCCCGGGGGGTACTGAAGCTTTCTTT. This sequence encodes CASSVAPGGTEAFF.